This is a list of T cell receptor beta chains from one sample in a study of vaccination and CD4 T cells after COVID-19. MiXCR was run by TCRdb on the PCR reads, yielding one entry per CDR3 protein. Among 20,000 or so distinct CDR3 sequences listed, about 56% were seen once. No antigen is known for these receptors. The sequencing sample was made of CD4+ T cells from blood, cultured in vitro. The receptors were gathered from a human donor who had recovered from COVID-19. Each CDR3 is given with its conserved first and last residue. The order of the fields is J gene, V gene, clone size, D gene, CDR3 protein, CDR3 DNA. D genes are given only for firm matches. Not every row has a clone size; where given, it reads once, few, many or a size class.

TRBJ2-3,TRBV10-3,.,.,CAISERGGNTDTQYF,TGTGCCATCAGTGAGAGAGGCGGGAACACAGATACGCAGTATTTT
TRBJ2-5,TRBV5-1,.,TRBD2,CASSPPGTSLQETQYF,TGCGCCAGCAGCCCCCCCGGGACTAGCCTCCAAGAGACCCAGTACTTC
TRBJ1-1,TRBV5-1,few,.,CASSEESQGLGAFF,TGCGCCAGCAGCGAAGAATCCCAGGGTCTAGGGGCTTTCTTT
TRBJ1-1,TRBV6-5,.,.,CASSSSYTEAFF,TGTGCCAGCAGTTCCTCTTACACTGAAGCTTTCTTT
TRBJ1-2,TRBV28,.,TRBD1,CASSTTGGNYGYTF,TGTGCCAGCAGCACGACAGGGGGGAACTATGGCTACACCTTC
TRBJ2-1,TRBV4-2,once,TRBD2,CASSPGLAGRGDEQFF,TGTGCCAGCAGCCCCGGACTAGCGGGCCGGGGGGATGAGCAGTTCTTC
TRBJ2-4,TRBV6-2/TRBV6-3,few,TRBD2,CASSWTSGRRNIQYF,TGTGCCAGCAGTTGGACTAGCGGGAGGAGGAACATTCAGTACTTC
TRBJ2-2,TRBV7-3,once,TRBD2,CASSGLAGGSGTGELFF,TGTGCCAGCTCCGGACTAGCGGGAGGTTCGGGCACCGGGGAGCTGTTTTTT
TRBJ1-2,TRBV7-3,few,.,CASSPWGRSNTGSGDGYTF,TGTGCCAGCAGCCCCTGGGGCAGATCAAATACCGGCAGTGGGGATGGCTACACCTTC
TRBJ1-5,TRBV27,few,.,CASSPRTALNQPQHF,TGTGCCAGCAGTCCCCGGACAGCCCTCAATCAGCCCCAGCATTTT
TRBJ1-1,TRBV6-1,.,TRBD1,CASSPNQGARHGDTEAFF,TGTGCCAGCAGCCCCAACCAGGGGGCCCGCCATGGGGACACTGAAGCTTTCTTT
TRBJ1-2,TRBV4-1,few,.,CASSQVSTDHYGYTF,TGCGCCAGCAGCCAAGTCAGCACGGACCATTATGGCTACACCTTC
TRBJ1-6,TRBV12-3/TRBV12-4,few,.,CASSLGGASSPLHF,TGTGCCAGCAGTCTGGGGGGGGCTAGTTCACCCCTCCACTTT
TRBJ1-1,TRBV20-1,few,TRBD1,CSARDRLVGEAFF,TGCAGTGCTAGGGACAGGTTGGTCGGGGAAGCTTTCTTT
TRBJ1-5,TRBV6-5,few,.,CASSSIPGYGNQPQHF,TGTGCCAGCAGTTCCATCCCGGGGTATGGCAATCAGCCCCAGCATTTT
TRBJ1-3,TRBV7-8,.,.,CASSLAARGNTIYF,TGTGCCAGCAGCTTAGCGGCTAGGGGAAACACCATATATTTT
TRBJ2-5,TRBV20-1,.,.,CSAPRGAVETQYF,TGCAGTGCTCCCAGGGGGGCGGTGGAGACCCAGTACTTC
TRBJ2-2,TRBV20-1,.,.,CSAPARAGNTGELFF,TGCAGTGCCCCCGCCCGGGCGGGAAACACCGGGGAGCTGTTTTTT
TRBJ1-5,TRBV10-3,few,.,CAISEGVGNSNQPQHF,TGTGCCATCAGTGAGGGTGTGGGGAATAGCAATCAGCCCCAGCATTTT
TRBJ2-1,TRBV19,.,TRBD2,CASNDAGGVYNEQFF,TGTGCCAGTAACGATGCGGGAGGGGTCTACAATGAGCAGTTCTTC
TRBJ1-2,TRBV27,once,TRBD1,CASRPTGGLGYTF,TGTGCCAGCAGGCCCACAGGGGGACTTGGCTACACCTTC
TRBJ2-7,TRBV5-1,.,.,CASRGGRNEQYF,TGCGCCAGCAGGGGGGGGCGGAACGAGCAGTACTTC
TRBJ2-2,TRBV11-2,.,TRBD2,CASSFLATPTSGSFGELFF,TGTGCCAGCAGCTTTCTAGCCACTCCTACTAGCGGGAGTTTCGGGGAGCTGTTTTTT
TRBJ1-2,TRBV9,.,TRBD1,CASSVTGAPGGYTF,TGTGCCAGCAGCGTAACAGGGGCGCCTGGGGGCTACACCTTC
TRBJ1-6,TRBV11-3,medium-sized,TRBD1,CASSLVTGRTPLHF,TGTGCCAGCAGCTTGGTGACAGGGCGGACACCCCTCCACTTT
TRBJ1-1,TRBV20-1,.,.,CSAPPQLSAEAFF,TGCAGTGCTCCCCCTCAACTTAGCGCTGAAGCTTTCTTT
TRBJ1-2,TRBV30,.,.,CAWSETLNYGYTF,TGTGCCTGGAGCGAAACACTGAACTATGGCTACACCTTC
TRBJ1-2,TRBV27,.,.,CASSLSGQGSGGYTF,TGTGCCAGCAGTTTATCGGGGCAGGGGTCGGGTGGCTACACCTTC
TRBJ2-5,TRBV24-1,.,TRBD1,CATSETGQEETQYF,TGTGCCACCAGTGAAACCGGACAGGAAGAGACCCAGTACTTC
TRBJ1-1,TRBV6-2/TRBV6-3,.,TRBD1,CASTPDRAGEAFF,TGTGCCAGCACCCCGGACAGGGCCGGTGAAGCTTTCTTT
TRBJ2-2,TRBV10-1,few,.,CASSDGEYTGELFF,TGCGCCAGCAGTGATGGAGAATACACCGGGGAGCTGTTTTTT
TRBJ1-1,TRBV6-1,.,TRBD1,CASSIGTGANTEAFF,TGTGCCAGCAGTATAGGGACAGGGGCGAACACTGAAGCTTTCTTT
TRBJ2-5,TRBV7-9,.,.,CASSPTRDGQETQYF,TGTGCCAGCAGCCCGACTCGGGACGGCCAAGAGACCCAGTACTTC
TRBJ1-1,TRBV7-3,.,.,CASSLTGASTEAFF,TGTGCCAGCAGCTTAACGGGTGCTTCCACTGAAGCTTTCTTT
TRBJ2-7,TRBV19,.,TRBD2,CASSTVGLANSYEQYF,TGTGCCAGTAGTACGGTGGGACTAGCGAACTCCTACGAGCAGTACTTC
TRBJ1-2,TRBV6-1,few,TRBD1,CASSRIGTADYGYTF,TGTGCCAGCAGTCGAATCGGGACAGCCGACTATGGCTACACCTTC
TRBJ1-2,TRBV20-1,.,.,CSARGGVYGYTF,TGCAGTGCTAGAGGGGGGGTTTATGGCTACACCTTC
TRBJ1-1,TRBV28,.,.,CASSPQAGEAFF,TGTGCCAGCAGTCCCCAGGCCGGTGAAGCTTTCTTT
TRBJ2-1,TRBV19,few,.,CASSIDLGDEQFF,TGTGCCAGTAGTATAGATCTCGGAGATGAGCAGTTCTTC
TRBJ2-5,TRBV30,few,.,CAWSVGREETQYF,TGTGCCTGGAGTGTCGGCAGGGAAGAGACCCAGTACTTC
TRBJ1-1,TRBV19,.,TRBD1,CASSMSGTGGPEAFF,TGTGCCAGTAGTATGTCCGGGACAGGGGGCCCTGAAGCTTTCTTT
TRBJ1-6,TRBV5-8,.,.,CASSLNRNGSPLHF,TGTGCCAGCAGCTTGAACAGGAATGGTTCACCCCTCCACTTT
TRBJ2-5,TRBV7-3,.,.,CASSLGGANQETQYF,TGTGCCAGCAGCTTAGGAGGGGCGAACCAAGAGACCCAGTACTTC
TRBJ1-1,TRBV12-3/TRBV12-4,few,TRBD1,CASSGDRVTEAFF,TGTGCCAGCAGCGGGGACAGGGTGACTGAAGCTTTCTTT
TRBJ2-7,TRBV20-1,.,.,CSASQGIEQYF,TGCAGTGCTAGTCAAGGGATCGAGCAGTACTTC
TRBJ2-1,TRBV20-1,.,.,CSAEGPPSYNEQFF,TGCAGTGCCGAGGGACCCCCCTCCTACAATGAGCAGTTCTTC